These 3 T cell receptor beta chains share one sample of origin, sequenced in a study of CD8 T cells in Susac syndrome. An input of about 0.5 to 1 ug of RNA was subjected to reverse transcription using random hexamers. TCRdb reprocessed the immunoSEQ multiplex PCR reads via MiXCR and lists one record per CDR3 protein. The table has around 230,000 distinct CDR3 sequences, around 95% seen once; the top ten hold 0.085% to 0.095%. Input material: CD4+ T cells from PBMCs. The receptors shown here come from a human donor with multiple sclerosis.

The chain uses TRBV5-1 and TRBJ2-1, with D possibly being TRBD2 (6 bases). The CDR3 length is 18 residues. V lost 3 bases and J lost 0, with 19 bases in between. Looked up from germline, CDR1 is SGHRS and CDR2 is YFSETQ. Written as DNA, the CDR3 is TGCGCCAGCAGCTGGCCGAGGGATAGCGGAGCCTCCTACAATGAGCAGTTCTTC. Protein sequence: CASSWPRDSGASYNEQFF.

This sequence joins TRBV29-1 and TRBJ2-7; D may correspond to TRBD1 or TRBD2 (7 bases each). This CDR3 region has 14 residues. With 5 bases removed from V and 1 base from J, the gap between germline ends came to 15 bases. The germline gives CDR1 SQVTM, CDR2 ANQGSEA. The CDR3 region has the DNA TGCAGCGTTACCCCCCAGGGGGGGTCCTACGAGCAGTACTTC. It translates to CSVTPQGGSYEQYF.

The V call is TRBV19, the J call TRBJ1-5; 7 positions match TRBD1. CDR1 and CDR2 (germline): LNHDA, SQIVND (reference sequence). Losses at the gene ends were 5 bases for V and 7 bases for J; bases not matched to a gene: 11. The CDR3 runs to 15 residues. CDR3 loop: CASSVTGAAGQPQHF. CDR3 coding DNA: TGTGCCAGTAGTGTCACAGGGGCCGCTGGGCAGCCCCAGCATTTT.